These T cell receptor beta chains were read from a single sample in a study of human T cells and chemical hapten exposure. TCRdb reanalysed the RACE reads using MiXCR and keeps one entry per CDR3 protein. The table records 300,000 to 450,000 distinct CDR3 sequences, 4.5% to 5.5% of them present only once. The specimen comprised whole blood, sampled in connection with sensitization to the hapten diphenylcyclopropenone (DPC). The receptors were sampled from a woman between 50 and 59 years old with alopecia areata. Some clones in this sample may be carry-over from other donors' samples. Both conserved end residues are part of each CDR3. Each record gives: J gene, D gene, clone size, V gene, CDR3 protein, CDR3 DNA. A D gene is named only where the DNA matches it firmly. Part of the rows lack a size; the others show once, few, many or a class for expanded clones.

j_call: TRBJ2-4; d_call: TRBD1; clone_size: many; v_call: TRBV7-2; cdr3_aa: CASSFKTGRNIQYF; cdr3_nt: TGTGCCAGCAGCTTTAAGACAGGGCGCAACATTCAGTACTTC
j_call: TRBJ2-2; d_call: TRBD1; clone_size: NA; v_call: TRBV11-3; cdr3_aa: CASSLGQGTSGELFF; cdr3_nt: TGTGCCAGCAGCTTGGGACAGGGAACATCCGGGGAGCTGTTTTTT
j_call: TRBJ1-6; d_call: NA; clone_size: NA; v_call: TRBV27; cdr3_aa: CASSRALRSPLHF; cdr3_nt: TGTGCCAGCAGTCGCGCGCTTCGGTCACCCCTCCACTTT
j_call: TRBJ1-1; d_call: NA; clone_size: NA; v_call: TRBV7-2; cdr3_aa: CASSRIRATEAFF; cdr3_nt: TGTGCCAGCAGCAGAATCAGGGCCACTGAAGCTTTCTTT
j_call: TRBJ2-3; d_call: NA; clone_size: few; v_call: TRBV25-1; cdr3_aa: CASSEYGAGSTDTQYF; cdr3_nt: TGTGCCAGCAGTGAATACGGGGCCGGGTCCACAGATACGCAGTATTTT
j_call: TRBJ1-1; d_call: NA; clone_size: few; v_call: TRBV11-2; cdr3_aa: CASSWRDQSTEAFF; cdr3_nt: TGTGCCAGCAGCTGGCGGGACCAGAGCACTGAAGCTTTCTTT
j_call: TRBJ1-2; d_call: NA; clone_size: many; v_call: TRBV4-1; cdr3_aa: CASSQDRADYGYTF; cdr3_nt: TGCGCCAGCAGCCAAGATAGGGCGGATTATGGCTACACCTTC
j_call: TRBJ2-1; d_call: NA; clone_size: few; v_call: TRBV20-1; cdr3_aa: CSARGGVNEQFF; cdr3_nt: TGCAGTGCTAGAGGGGGGGTCAATGAGCAGTTCTTC
j_call: TRBJ1-6; d_call: NA; clone_size: many; v_call: TRBV20-1; cdr3_aa: CSARRTGILGPLHF; cdr3_nt: TGCAGTGCAAGGAGGACGGGGATTTTGGGACCCCTCCACTTT
j_call: TRBJ2-7; d_call: NA; clone_size: many; v_call: TRBV5-1; cdr3_aa: CASSLASADPYEQYF; cdr3_nt: TGCGCCAGCAGCTTGGCCTCGGCTGACCCCTACGAGCAGTACTTC
j_call: TRBJ2-3; d_call: TRBD2; clone_size: NA; v_call: TRBV28; cdr3_aa: CASATPMASGRGDTQYF; cdr3_nt: TGTGCCAGCGCGACCCCCATGGCTAGCGGGAGAGGGGATACGCAGTATTTT
j_call: TRBJ2-3; d_call: TRBD2; clone_size: NA; v_call: TRBV3-1; cdr3_aa: CASSQRHGRESTDTQYF; cdr3_nt: TGTGCCAGCAGCCAACGTCACGGGAGGGAGAGCACAGATACGCAGTATTTT
j_call: TRBJ1-1; d_call: NA; clone_size: many; v_call: TRBV5-1; cdr3_aa: CASSFRAPDRTGNTEAFF; cdr3_nt: TGCGCCAGCAGCTTCCGGGCCCCCGACAGGACTGGGAACACTGAAGCTTTCTTT
j_call: TRBJ2-1; d_call: NA; clone_size: many; v_call: TRBV7-2; cdr3_aa: CASSLVFGNNEQFF; cdr3_nt: TGTGCCAGCAGCTTAGTATTTGGGAACAATGAGCAGTTCTTC
j_call: TRBJ2-3; d_call: NA; clone_size: many; v_call: TRBV7-2; cdr3_aa: CASSSQEAISTDTQYF; cdr3_nt: TGTGCCAGCAGCTCCCAGGAAGCAATTAGCACAGATACGCAGTATTTT
j_call: TRBJ1-5; d_call: NA; clone_size: NA; v_call: TRBV20-1; cdr3_aa: CSANHEDQPQHF; cdr3_nt: TGCAGTGCTAATCATGAAGACCAGCCCCAGCATTTT
j_call: TRBJ2-3; d_call: NA; clone_size: many; v_call: TRBV27; cdr3_aa: CASGAGGHTQYF; cdr3_nt: TGTGCCAGCGGGGCCGGGGGGCATACGCAGTATTTT
j_call: TRBJ1-1; d_call: TRBD1; clone_size: few; v_call: TRBV30; cdr3_aa: CAWMRDRLQTEAFF; cdr3_nt: TGTGCCTGGATGCGGGACAGGCTACAGACTGAAGCTTTCTTT
j_call: TRBJ2-7; d_call: TRBD2; clone_size: NA; v_call: TRBV6-6; cdr3_aa: CASSATVATSGGGEQYF; cdr3_nt: TGTGCCAGCAGTGCCACCGTGGCTACTAGCGGGGGAGGCGAGCAGTACTTC
j_call: TRBJ1-2; d_call: TRBD1; clone_size: many; v_call: TRBV6-1; cdr3_aa: CAGKDRAYGYTF; cdr3_nt: TGTGCCGGCAAGGACAGGGCCTATGGCTACACCTTC
j_call: TRBJ2-5; d_call: TRBD1; clone_size: few; v_call: TRBV7-6; cdr3_aa: CASSSRGPQETQYF; cdr3_nt: TGTGCCAGCAGCTCCAGGGGGCCCCAAGAGACCCAGTACTTC
j_call: TRBJ2-5; d_call: NA; clone_size: many; v_call: TRBV5-1; cdr3_aa: CASSLRQNQETQYF; cdr3_nt: TGCGCCAGCAGCTTGCGACAGAACCAAGAGACCCAGTACTTC
j_call: TRBJ2-4; d_call: NA; clone_size: NA; v_call: TRBV19; cdr3_aa: CASSIEGLAKNIQYF; cdr3_nt: TGTGCCAGTAGTATAGAGGGGTTAGCCAAAAACATTCAGTACTTC
j_call: TRBJ1-1; d_call: NA; clone_size: many; v_call: TRBV5-1; cdr3_aa: CASSLLASSNTEAFF; cdr3_nt: TGCGCCAGCAGCTTGCTGGCCAGTTCTAACACTGAAGCTTTCTTT
j_call: TRBJ1-1; d_call: TRBD1; clone_size: many; v_call: TRBV4-2; cdr3_aa: CASSQVAGGTEAFF; cdr3_nt: TGTGCCAGCAGCCAAGTGGCAGGGGGGACTGAAGCTTTCTTT
j_call: TRBJ1-2; d_call: TRBD1; clone_size: NA; v_call: TRBV5-4; cdr3_aa: CASSQGQGSFSSYTF; cdr3_nt: TGTGCCAGCAGCCAGGGACAGGGGAGCTTCTCAAGCTACACCTTC
j_call: TRBJ2-7; d_call: TRBD1; clone_size: many; v_call: TRBV5-1; cdr3_aa: CASSLPSQGTYEQYF; cdr3_nt: TGCGCCAGCAGCCTCCCATCACAGGGGACCTACGAGCAGTACTTC
j_call: TRBJ2-2; d_call: TRBD1; clone_size: few; v_call: TRBV27; cdr3_aa: CASSSGTGVTGELFF; cdr3_nt: TGTGCCAGCAGTTCCGGGACAGGGGTCACCGGGGAGCTGTTTTTT
j_call: TRBJ2-1; d_call: NA; clone_size: many; v_call: TRBV10-3; cdr3_aa: CAISDPGDNEQFF; cdr3_nt: TGTGCCATCAGTGACCCGGGGGACAATGAGCAGTTCTTC
j_call: TRBJ2-6; d_call: NA; clone_size: NA; v_call: TRBV5-1; cdr3_aa: CASSLNILDANVLTF; cdr3_nt: TGCGCCAGCAGCTTGAACATATTGGATGCCAACGTCCTGACTTTC
j_call: TRBJ2-4; d_call: NA; clone_size: few; v_call: TRBV18; cdr3_aa: CASSPQGAKNIQYF; cdr3_nt: TGTGCCAGCTCACCACAGGGTGCCAAAAACATTCAGTACTTC
j_call: TRBJ1-5; d_call: NA; clone_size: many; v_call: TRBV29-1; cdr3_aa: CSVRSWGNQPQHF; cdr3_nt: TGCAGCGTTCGATCTTGGGGGAATCAGCCCCAGCATTTT
j_call: TRBJ1-1; d_call: TRBD1; clone_size: NA; v_call: TRBV29-1; cdr3_aa: CSARAAGDRENMNTEAFF; cdr3_nt: TGCAGTGCCCGGGCAGCGGGGGACAGGGAAAATATGAACACTGAAGCTTTCTTT
j_call: TRBJ1-1; d_call: TRBD1; clone_size: many; v_call: TRBV30; cdr3_aa: CATRGPGNTEAFF; cdr3_nt: TGTGCTACGAGGGGGCCTGGAAACACTGAAGCTTTCTTT
j_call: TRBJ2-7; d_call: TRBD2; clone_size: many; v_call: TRBV24-1; cdr3_aa: CATSAGSGSGSDEQYF; cdr3_nt: TGTGCCACCAGTGCAGGTAGCGGGAGTGGATCGGACGAGCAGTACTTC
j_call: TRBJ2-6; d_call: NA; clone_size: many; v_call: TRBV9; cdr3_aa: CASSPQVSGANVLTF; cdr3_nt: TGTGCCAGCAGCCCACAGGTCTCTGGGGCCAACGTCCTGACTTTC
j_call: TRBJ2-5; d_call: TRBD2; clone_size: few; v_call: TRBV6-4; cdr3_aa: CAFLRTREETQYF; cdr3_nt: TGTGCCTTCCTCCGGACTAGAGAAGAGACCCAGTACTTC
j_call: TRBJ1-6; d_call: NA; clone_size: NA; v_call: TRBV5-6; cdr3_aa: CASSFAFNSPLHF; cdr3_nt: TGTGCCAGCAGTTTCGCTTTCAATTCACCCCTCCACTTT
j_call: TRBJ1-1; d_call: NA; clone_size: NA; v_call: TRBV20-1; cdr3_aa: CSARGQGGTEAFF; cdr3_nt: TGCAGTGCTAGGGGGCAGGGAGGCACTGAAGCTTTCTTT
j_call: TRBJ2-5; d_call: NA; clone_size: few; v_call: TRBV5-1; cdr3_aa: CASSWGDRQETQYF; cdr3_nt: TGCGCCAGCAGCTGGGGGGATAGACAAGAGACCCAGTACTTC
j_call: TRBJ2-3; d_call: NA; clone_size: NA; v_call: TRBV6-6; cdr3_aa: CASSYSASSMTDTQYF; cdr3_nt: TGTGCCAGCAGTTACTCGGCTAGCTCGATGACAGATACGCAGTATTTT
j_call: TRBJ1-1; d_call: NA; clone_size: many; v_call: TRBV27; cdr3_aa: CASSLVRNTEAFF; cdr3_nt: TGTGCCAGCAGTTTGGTGCGGAACACTGAAGCTTTCTTT
j_call: TRBJ2-7; d_call: TRBD1; clone_size: many; v_call: TRBV20-1; cdr3_aa: CSASHRQGGSYEQYF; cdr3_nt: TGCAGTGCTAGCCATCGACAGGGCGGCTCCTACGAGCAGTACTTC
j_call: TRBJ1-5; d_call: TRBD1; clone_size: NA; v_call: TRBV6-5; cdr3_aa: CASSSHRGLGSNQPQHF; cdr3_nt: TGTGCCAGCAGTTCGCACAGGGGGCTAGGTAGCAATCAGCCCCAGCATTTT
j_call: TRBJ1-1; d_call: TRBD1; clone_size: few; v_call: TRBV9; cdr3_aa: CASSARTGEGAEAFF; cdr3_nt: TGTGCCAGCAGCGCCAGGACAGGGGAAGGGGCTGAAGCTTTCTTT
j_call: TRBJ1-1; d_call: NA; clone_size: few; v_call: TRBV14; cdr3_aa: CASSQELGTAEAFF; cdr3_nt: TGTGCCAGCAGCCAAGAACTGGGGACGGCTGAAGCTTTCTTT
j_call: TRBJ1-2; d_call: NA; clone_size: NA; v_call: TRBV21-1; cdr3_aa: CASSNPLAALYGYTF; cdr3_nt: TGTGCCAGCAGCAATCCCCTGGCGGCCCTCTATGGCTACACCTTC
j_call: TRBJ1-1; d_call: NA; clone_size: NA; v_call: TRBV20-1; cdr3_aa: CSAALPGPYGAFF; cdr3_nt: TGCAGTGCCGCCCTTCCAGGGCCTTACGGGGCTTTCTTT
j_call: TRBJ2-7; d_call: NA; clone_size: many; v_call: TRBV20-1; cdr3_aa: CSARAGTDYEQYF; cdr3_nt: TGCAGTGCTAGGGCCGGGACGGACTACGAGCAGTACTTC
j_call: TRBJ1-6; d_call: NA; clone_size: many; v_call: TRBV7-6; cdr3_aa: CASSLVPGSLGVDF; cdr3_nt: TGTGCCAGCAGCTTAGTACCCGGCAGCCTCGGGGTTGACTTT
j_call: TRBJ2-4; d_call: NA; clone_size: many; v_call: TRBV20-1; cdr3_aa: CSARDYRGGKNIQYF; cdr3_nt: TGCAGTGCTAGAGATTACAGGGGAGGCAAAAACATTCAGTACTTC